This T cell receptor (beta chain) stems from a study of blood T cell repertoires in COVID-19. Study-wide background: Collection of acute and convalescent COVID-19 samples took place in the United States, Italy and Spain. T cells, B-cell-depleted T cells, or PBMCs supplied cDNA or gDNA.

CDR1 LNHDA and CDR2 SQIVND come from the germline V gene (reference sequence). The J segment lost 8 bases and the V segment lost 5 bases, leaving 10 bases of the junction unmatched. The CDR3 covers 15 residues. Original methodology: Reference gene primers were amplified, and this amplification served to estimate nucleated cell counts. The table came from immunoSEQ multiplex PCR; TCRdb's copy has only in-frame clones and leaves some out. That table furnishes V, J and clone size, whereas the DNA furnished D and trimming. The sample carries 160,000 or so clones, roughly 90% recorded once. Sequencing was carried out using peripheral blood. The sequence came from a man aged 60-69 years with acute or convalescent COVID-19. This chain connects TRBV19 to TRBJ2-4, with 9 bases that match TRBD2. In DNA, the CDR3 is TGTGCCAGTAGTGGTTCGAGCGGGGGGAGGGACATTCAGTACTTC. Protein product: CASSGSSGGRDIQYF.